The clone carrying this T cell receptor beta chain came up many times. Its antigen remains unknown. The data belong to a study of CD8+CD57+ T cells in acquired aplastic anemia. Study-wide points: Levels of CD8+ Simpson's diversity were not significantly distinct in patients versus controls.

Genomic DNA served as template for TCR beta VDJ and CDR3 profiling. TCRdb used MiXCR to reprocess the reads, holding one entry per CDR3 protein. This table has some 160,000 distinct CDR3 sequences, 40% to 55% appearing once. Germline V gene sequence: CDR1 SGHRS, CDR2 YFSETQ. The CDR3 length is 17 residues. V lost 0 bases, J lost 4 bases, and 14 bases lay in between. Patients picked for sequencing had shown CD8+CD57+ cell expansion detected by flow cytometry. The rearrangement joins TRBV5-1 to TRBJ2-6, with a tentative D call TRBD1 (7 bases). The TCR was taken from a human donor with aplastic anemia. The sample was sorted CD4+, CD8+, or CD8+CD57+ T cells (not recorded which) from PBMCs. The CDR3: CASSLGQPGGGANVLTF. The DNA for the CDR3 is TGCGCCAGCAGCTTGGGACAGCCAGGGGGGGGGGCCAACGTCCTGACTTTC.